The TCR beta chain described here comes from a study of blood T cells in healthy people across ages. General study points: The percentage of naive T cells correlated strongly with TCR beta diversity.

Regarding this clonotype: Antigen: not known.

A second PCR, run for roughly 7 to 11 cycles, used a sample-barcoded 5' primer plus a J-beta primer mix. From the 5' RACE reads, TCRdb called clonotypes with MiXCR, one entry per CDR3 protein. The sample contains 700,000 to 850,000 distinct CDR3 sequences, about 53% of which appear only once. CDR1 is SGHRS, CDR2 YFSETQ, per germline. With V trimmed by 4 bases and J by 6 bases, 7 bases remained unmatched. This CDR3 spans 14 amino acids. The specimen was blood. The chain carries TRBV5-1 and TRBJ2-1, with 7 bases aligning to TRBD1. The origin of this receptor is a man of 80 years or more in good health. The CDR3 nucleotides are TGCGCCAGCAGCCCGACAGGGTTGAGCAATGAGCAGTTCTTC. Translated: CASSPTGLSNEQFF.